What follows describes a single TCR beta chain. Its antigen specificity is not known. Per-nucleotide qualities are absent, and no much larger clonotype sits a single base away. The record originates from a study of blood T cell repertoires in COVID-19 (TCRdb year 2020). For the wider study: The collaborator samples originated in the United States, Italy and Spain and spanned the acute and convalescent phases of COVID-19. Subjects who had been exposed to COVID-19, were actively infected with it, or had recovered from it provided the deeply sampled blood TCRbeta repertoires that made up the dataset. The material from the prospective study consisted of cDNA or gDNA derived from T cells, B-cell-depleted T cells, or PBMCs. HLA class I and class II types, where available, came from metadata supplied by the sample provider rather than from assay-based typing. The samples were drawn from two sources: the first 160 participants of the ongoing ImmuneRACE study, and some 1,300 subjects contributed by 6 global collaborators. The repertoires were released in a freely available public database intended as a resource for research on the immune response to SARS-CoV-2. Nearly every sample came with metadata listing a de-identified subject ID, COVID-19 status, age in years and sex. General conclusions and limits of the study: How much clinical and demographic metadata was included differed by source and by participant, and the metadata was provided uncurated.

The immunoSEQ Assay, a bias-controlled multiplex PCR, was used to amplify TCRbeta CDR3 regions from genomic DNA. The authors' pipeline ran thus. Within the assay, amplification of reference gene primers was used to estimate how many nucleated cells each sample contained. To quantify the absolute abundance of each unique TCRbeta CDR3 rearrangement, sequence reads were collapsed and filtered. For each sample, productive Simpson clonality was calculated as the square root of Simpson's diversity index across productive rearrangements. Entries here come from immuneACCESS through TCRdb and include only in-frame sequences with V and J called. Some clones fail to appear in such tables; in the studies checked, an unresolved V gene covers under half of the shortfall, and the cause of the remainder is unknown. The V and J calls and clone size are taken from that table; D and trimming were inferred from the DNA. For this sample the table gives approximately 450,000 clones, of which 85% to 90% were detected only once. Jointly, the top ten make up approximately 1.2% of the sample.

Enrolling through a virtual design, the prospective study's participants ranged in age from roughly 18 to 90 years and lived across about two dozen United States geographic areas. To assign participants to cohorts, the prospective study relied on clinical history that participants themselves reported in a screening survey and a study questionnaire. ImmuneRACE Cohort 3 recovered participants were defined by two consecutive negative NP/OP PCR tests, healthcare professional clearance, or symptom resolution. In the prospective study, whole blood, serum and a nasopharyngeal or oropharyngeal swab were collected from each participant by mobile phlebotomists. Prospective study participants could optionally give additional blood draws and questionnaires over an approximately 2-month period. Before DNA extraction, prospective study blood samples were shipped either frozen or at room temperature. V lost 7 bases and J lost 3 bases; the stretch between them is 10 bases long. CDR1 and CDR2 (KGHSH, LQKENI) derive from the germline V gene. Counted from cysteine to phenylalanine, this CDR3 has 13 amino acids. Of all the DNA, just the CDR3 is kept, 39 bases in frame from base 1.

The V and J genes are TRBV18 and TRBJ1-5; there is no confident call for the D gene. Material for sequencing was PBMCs or T cells enriched from blood (not recorded which). The clonotype was recovered from a man aged 25-45 years who had recovered from COVID-19. The CDR3 in this case is CASYPGNNQPQHF. The nucleotides are TGTGCCAGCTATCCCGGGAACAATCAGCCCCAGCATTTT.